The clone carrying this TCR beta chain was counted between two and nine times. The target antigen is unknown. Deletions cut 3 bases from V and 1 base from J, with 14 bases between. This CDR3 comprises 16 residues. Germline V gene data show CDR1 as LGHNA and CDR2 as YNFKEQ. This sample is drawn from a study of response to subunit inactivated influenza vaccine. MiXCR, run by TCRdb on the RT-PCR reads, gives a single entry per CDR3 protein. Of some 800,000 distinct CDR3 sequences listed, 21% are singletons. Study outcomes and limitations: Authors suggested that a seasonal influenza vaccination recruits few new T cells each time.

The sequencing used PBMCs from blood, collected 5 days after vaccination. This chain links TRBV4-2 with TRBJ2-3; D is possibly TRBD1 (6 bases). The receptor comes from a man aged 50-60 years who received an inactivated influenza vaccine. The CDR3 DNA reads TGTGCCAGCAGCCACCCCCCGGCAGGGGGCACAGATACGCAGTATTTT. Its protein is CASSHPPAGGTDTQYF.